What follows is one T cell receptor (beta chain) and its context. TCRdb keeps only in-frame clones here, not all; method: immunoSEQ multiplex PCR. Of more than 250,000 clones in the sample, nearly 90% were seen once. This sample was taken from a study of blood T cell repertoires in COVID-19. Across the whole study: T cells, B-cell-depleted T cells, or PBMCs supplied cDNA or gDNA.

Participants were aged 18 to 89 years, lived in under 25 US areas, and enrolled virtually. All recovered Cohort 3 donors got two negative PCRs, got clearance, or saw symptom resolution. The V gene lost 5 bases and the J gene lost 6 bases, with 17 bases spanning the gap. This CDR3 has 15 amino acids. The V gene's germline CDR1 is SGHVS and CDR2 FQNEAQ. What was sequenced was PBMCs or T cells enriched from blood (not recorded which). V and J are TRBV7-8 and TRBJ1-3; TRBD1 might be the D (5 bases). The sequence was obtained from a woman aged 25 to 39 who had recovered from COVID-19. The CDR3 reads CASSERTGVANTIYF. As DNA, the CDR3 is TGTGCCAGCAGCGAACGGACGGGGGTTGCAAACACCATATATTTT. The entire variable domain, with the rest obtained from reference TRBV7-8 and TRBJ1-3, is as follows: GAGVSQSPRYKVAKRGQDVALRCDPISGHVSLFWYQQALGQGPEFLTYFQNEAQLDKSGLPSDRFFAERPEGSVSTLKIQRTQQEDSAVYLCASSERTGVANTIYFGEGSWLTVV.